Listed below are T cell receptor beta chains from one sample, sequenced in a study of cytomegalovirus exposure and HLA in healthy donors. Profiling relied on immunoSEQ multiplex PCR, and the TCRdb table lists in-frame clones only, not all of them. The repertoire holds 150,000 to 200,000 clones, with 80% as singletons. Sequencing input: PBMCs. The receptors were sampled from a boy aged 5 to 17 in good health and CMV-seronegative. The CDR3 runs from the conserved cysteine through the conserved F or W. The D gene is left open where the match is weak. Rows may omit the clone size; those that give it use once, few, many or a size class.

>TRBD1|TRBJ2-3|few|TRBV9
TGTGCCAGCAGCGTCGGGCCCGGGACAGGGGGAGATACGCAGTATTTT
CASSVGPGTGGDTQYF
>TRBD1|TRBJ1-1|few|TRBV7-8
TGTGCCAGCAGTCGTACAGGGGGCGTGGACACTGAAGCTTTCTTT
CASSRTGGVDTEAFF
>NA|TRBJ1-1|NA|TRBV12-5
TGTGCTAGTGGCTTTACCGGGGGGGGACTCGGAGCTTTCTTT
CASGFTGGGLGAFF
>TRBD1|TRBJ2-5|NA|TRBV5-1
TGCGCCAGCAGCTTGAATCGACTCGGAGTCGACAGGGGGATTGAGACCCAGTACTTC
CASSLNRLGVDRGIETQYF
>TRBD1|TRBJ1-1|once|TRBV29-1
TGCAGCGGGGGACAGGGGGACACTGAAGCTTTCTTT
CSGGQGDTEAFF
>NA|TRBJ1-2|NA|TRBV7-9
TGTGCCAGCAGCGTCGTCGCGGGGGGCTCCCTCTATGGCTACACCTTC
CASSVVAGGSLYGYTF
>TRBD1|TRBJ1-5|NA|TRBV19
TGTGCCAGTAACCACCGGGACAGGGGTTATCAGCCCCAGCATTTT
CASNHRDRGYQPQHF
>NA|TRBJ1-2|NA|TRBV29-1
TGCAGCACCCGGACTGGGGGGAAGGGTGGCTACACCTTC
CSTRTGGKGGYTF
>NA|TRBJ1-1|NA|TRBV18
TGTGCCAGCTCACCACCCCCCACAGATGAAGCTTTCTTT
CASSPPPTDEAFF
>NA|TRBJ2-7|few|TRBV10-3
TGTGCCATCAGTAGTAGCTACGAGCAGTACTTC
CAISSSYEQYF